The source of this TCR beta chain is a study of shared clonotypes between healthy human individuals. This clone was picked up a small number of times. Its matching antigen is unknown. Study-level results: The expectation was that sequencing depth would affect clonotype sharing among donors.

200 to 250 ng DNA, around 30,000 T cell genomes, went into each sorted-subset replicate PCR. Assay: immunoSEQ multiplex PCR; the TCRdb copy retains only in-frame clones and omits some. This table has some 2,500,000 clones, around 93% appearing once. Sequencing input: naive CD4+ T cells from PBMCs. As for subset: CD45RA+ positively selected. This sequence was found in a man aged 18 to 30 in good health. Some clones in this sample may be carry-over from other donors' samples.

As DNA, the CDR3 is TGCGCCAGCAGCCAGACAGGGTTGGGGCCCCAGCATTTT. Translated, it gives CASSQTGLGPQHF. The V and J genes are TRBV4-1 and TRBJ1-5; 7 bases match TRBD1. With 3 bases clipped from V and 9 bases from J, the junction kept 5 bases outside the gene matches. The CDR3 sequence is 13 residues long. CDR1 and CDR2 (germline): MGHRA, YSYEKL.